These T cell receptor beta chains were read from a single sample in a study of graft-versus-host responses after intestinal transplantation. These receptors have no known antigen. Data came from immunoSEQ multiplex PCR; TCRdb stores just in-frame clones and leaves some out. This table holds roughly 110,000 clones, 85% to 95% found once. The starting material was unstimulated CD8+ T cells sorted from spleen or lymph node cells, obtained before transplant. These receptors were taken from a human donor who was the organ donor for an intestinal transplant. The CDR3 runs from the conserved cysteine through the conserved F or W. The order of the fields is D gene, V gene, J gene, clone size, CDR3 DNA, CDR3 protein. A D gene is named only where the DNA matches it firmly. Expanded clones get a size class; other rows say once, few or many, or leave the size out.

d_call: NA; v_call: TRBV7-3; j_call: TRBJ2-1; clone_size: NA; cdr3_nt: TGTGCCAGCAGCTTATATGGATTAGCGAGCGACAATGAGCAGTTCTTC; cdr3_aa: CASSLYGLASDNEQFF
d_call: TRBD1; v_call: TRBV5-1; j_call: TRBJ1-2; clone_size: NA; cdr3_nt: TGCGCCAGCAGCCAGACAGGGGAAAGGAACTATGGCTACACCTTC; cdr3_aa: CASSQTGERNYGYTF
d_call: NA; v_call: TRBV7-8; j_call: TRBJ2-7; clone_size: NA; cdr3_nt: TGTGCCAGCAGCTTCCTAGTCTACGAGCAGTACTTC; cdr3_aa: CASSFLVYEQYF
d_call: TRBD1; v_call: TRBV28; j_call: TRBJ2-6; clone_size: NA; cdr3_nt: TGTGCCAGCAGTTCCCACTCCCGGGACAGGGGGCTTGGGGCCAACGTCCTGACTTTC; cdr3_aa: CASSSHSRDRGLGANVLTF
d_call: TRBD2; v_call: TRBV29-1; j_call: TRBJ2-7; clone_size: NA; cdr3_nt: TGCAGCGTTTCTAGCGGGACTTCCTACGAGCAGTACTTC; cdr3_aa: CSVSSGTSYEQYF
d_call: TRBD2; v_call: TRBV29-1; j_call: TRBJ2-7; clone_size: NA; cdr3_nt: TGCAGCGTATTGGGTCTAGCGGGAGGGCCAAACGAGCAGTACTTC; cdr3_aa: CSVLGLAGGPNEQYF
d_call: NA; v_call: TRBV5-1; j_call: TRBJ1-1; clone_size: once; cdr3_nt: TGCGCCAGCAGCTTGGGGCCGGGTCCCAACACTGAAGCTTTCTTT; cdr3_aa: CASSLGPGPNTEAFF
d_call: NA; v_call: TRBV6-1; j_call: TRBJ2-5; clone_size: NA; cdr3_nt: TGTGCCAGCAGTGAAGAGTCAGCGGGTCACCTCATAATGGAGACCCAGTACTTC; cdr3_aa: CASSEESAGHLIMETQYF
d_call: NA; v_call: TRBV11-3; j_call: TRBJ1-4; clone_size: NA; cdr3_nt: TGTGCCAGCAGGCTCGACGATTCAATGTCTAATGAAAAACTGTTTTTT; cdr3_aa: CASRLDDSMSNEKLFF
d_call: TRBD1; v_call: TRBV19; j_call: TRBJ1-5; clone_size: few; cdr3_nt: TGTGCCAGTCAGGGGGGTGGACAGCCCCAGCATTTT; cdr3_aa: CASQGGGQPQHF
d_call: TRBD1; v_call: TRBV5-8; j_call: TRBJ2-7; clone_size: NA; cdr3_nt: TGTGCCAGCAGCTGGACAGGGGGCATCAACGAGCAGTACTTC; cdr3_aa: CASSWTGGINEQYF
d_call: TRBD2; v_call: TRBV14; j_call: TRBJ2-1; clone_size: once; cdr3_nt: TGTGCCAGCAGCCAAGGAGGGAGCGGGATTTTTTACAATGAGCAGTTCTTC; cdr3_aa: CASSQGGSGIFYNEQFF
d_call: TRBD1; v_call: TRBV9; j_call: TRBJ1-1; clone_size: NA; cdr3_nt: TGTGCCAGCAGCGAGACAGGGGGGTCCACTGAAGCTTTCTTT; cdr3_aa: CASSETGGSTEAFF
d_call: TRBD2; v_call: TRBV27; j_call: TRBJ2-7; clone_size: NA; cdr3_nt: TGTGCCAGCAGTTTAGGAACGGGAGGGCCTTACGAGCAGTACTTC; cdr3_aa: CASSLGTGGPYEQYF
d_call: NA; v_call: TRBV12-1; j_call: TRBJ1-4; clone_size: few; cdr3_nt: TGTGCCAGCAGCTCGACGTTGGTGGGTCGAGGAGAAAAACTGTTTTTT; cdr3_aa: CASSSTLVGRGEKLFF